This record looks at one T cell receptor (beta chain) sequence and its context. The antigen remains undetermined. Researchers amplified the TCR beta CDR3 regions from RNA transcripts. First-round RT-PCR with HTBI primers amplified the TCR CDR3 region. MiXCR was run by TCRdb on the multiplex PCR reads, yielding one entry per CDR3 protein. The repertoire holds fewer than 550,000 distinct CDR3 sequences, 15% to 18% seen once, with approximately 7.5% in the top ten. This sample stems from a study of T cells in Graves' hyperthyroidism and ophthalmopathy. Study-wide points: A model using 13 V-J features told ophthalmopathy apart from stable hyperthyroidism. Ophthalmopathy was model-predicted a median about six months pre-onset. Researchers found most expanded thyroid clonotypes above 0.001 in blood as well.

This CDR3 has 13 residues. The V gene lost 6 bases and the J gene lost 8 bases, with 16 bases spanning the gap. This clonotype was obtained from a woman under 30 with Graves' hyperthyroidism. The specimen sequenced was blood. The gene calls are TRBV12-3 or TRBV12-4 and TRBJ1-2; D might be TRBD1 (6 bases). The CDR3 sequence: CASSPTDRWGYTF. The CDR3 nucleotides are TGTGCCAGCAGCCCCACTGACAGGTGGGGCTACACCTTC.